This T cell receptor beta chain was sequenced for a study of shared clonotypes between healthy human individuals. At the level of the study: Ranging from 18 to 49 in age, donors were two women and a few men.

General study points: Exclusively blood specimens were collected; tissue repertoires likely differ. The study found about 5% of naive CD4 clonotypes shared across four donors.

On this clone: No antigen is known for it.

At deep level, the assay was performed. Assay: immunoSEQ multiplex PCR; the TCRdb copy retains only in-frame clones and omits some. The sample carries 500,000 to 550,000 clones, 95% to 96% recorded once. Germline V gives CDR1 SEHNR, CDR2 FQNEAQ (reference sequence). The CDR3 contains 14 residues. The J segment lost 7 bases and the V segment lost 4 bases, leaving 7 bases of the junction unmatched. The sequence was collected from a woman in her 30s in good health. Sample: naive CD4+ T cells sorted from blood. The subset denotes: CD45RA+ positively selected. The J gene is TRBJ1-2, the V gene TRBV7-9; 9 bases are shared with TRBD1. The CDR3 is CASSSHRGQSGYTF. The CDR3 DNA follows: TGTGCCAGCAGCTCCCACAGGGGGCAGAGTGGCTACACCTTC.